The source of this T cell receptor (beta chain) is a study of blood T cell repertoires in COVID-19. Using immunoSEQ multiplex PCR, the repertoire was profiled, and TCRdb retains in-frame clones only, with some absent. Among under 350,000 clones listed, around 86% were seen once. V lost 0 bases and J lost 4, with 6 bases in between. The CDR3 sequence is 13 residues long. The germline V gene has CDR1 SGDLS and CDR2 YYNGEE. The sample consisted of PBMCs or T cells enriched from blood (not recorded which). The chain recombines TRBV9 with TRBJ2-3; D is unclear. The receptor was derived from a woman in her forties with acute COVID-19. CDR3 loop: CASSVGSPDTQYF. Here the CDR3 DNA reads TGTGCCAGCAGCGTAGGGAGCCCAGATACGCAGTATTTT.